This T cell receptor (beta chain) was captured by sequencing in a study of T cell responses to AZD1222 COVID-19 vaccine. CDR1 is SQVTM and CDR2 is ANQGSEA in the germline V gene. The CDR3 runs 12 residues. The V gene end was trimmed by 0 bases and the J gene end by 9 bases; junction bases not matched to a gene: 3. Method: immunoSEQ multiplex PCR; TCRdb's copy keeps in-frame clones and lacks some. The table records about 120,000 clones, roughly nine tenths of them present only once. The sequenced sample was peripheral blood, obtained on day 0 of AZD1222 vaccination. The receptor was derived from an adult in good health. The chain is built from TRBV29-1 and TRBJ2-3, with 7 bases fitting TRBD2. CDR3 amino acids: CSVEESGKTQYF. The DNA of the CDR3 is TGCAGCGTTGAAGAGAGCGGGAAGACGCAGTATTTT.